One sample yielded the 27 T cell receptor beta chains listed below, sequenced in a study of CD8+ T cells in alopecia areata. Treatment specified: oral pan-JAK inhibitor, 5-10 mg twice daily. Investigators isolated RNA and reverse transcribed it into cDNA to act as the sequencing template. Some clones are missing from TCRdb's copy, which holds only in-frame ones; the method was immunoSEQ multiplex PCR. This sample yields some 110,000 clones, of which around 50% are seen a single time; 9% to 15% belongs to the top ten. The sequenced sample was CD8+ T cells sorted from blood, obtained at week 24, from a patient treated with tofacitinib. The receptors derive from a human donor with alopecia areata.

The J gene is TRBJ2-7, the V gene TRBV19, with 8 positions matching TRBD2. Germline CDR1 and CDR2: LNHDA and SQIVND (reference sequence). The CDR3 length is 16 residues. With V trimmed by 5 bases and J by 1 base, 10 bases remained unmatched. The DNA for the CDR3 is TGTGCCAGTAGTCCCCAAGGAGCGGGGGATTCCTACGAGCAGTACTTC. Translation gives CASSPQGAGDSYEQYF. Combining the CDR3 with reference TRBV19 and TRBJ2-7 gives the whole variable domain DGGITQSPKYLFRKEGQNVTLSCEQNLNHDAMYWYRQDPGQGLRLIYYSQIVNDFQKGDIAEGYSVSREKKESFPLTVTSAQKNPTAFYLCASSPQGAGDSYEQYFGPGTRLTVT.

V and J are TRBV2 and TRBJ2-7; TRBD1 might be the D (6 bases). The germline CDR1 and CDR2 sequences are SNHLY and FYNNEI. Trimming removed 1 base from V and 0 bases from J, with 16 bases in between. This CDR3 has 17 amino acids. The CDR3 sequence is CASSEGPWTEDSYEQYF. CDR3 in DNA: TGTGCCAGCAGTGAAGGTCCCTGGACAGAGGACTCCTACGAGCAGTACTTC.

This clone was seen more than once but under ten times. The J gene is TRBJ2-2, the V gene TRBV2; 7 bases align to TRBD1. This CDR3 is built from 17 residues. Germline V gene data show CDR1 as SNHLY and CDR2 as FYNNEI. Losses at the gene ends were 7 bases for V and 0 bases for J; bases not matched to a gene: 11. The CDR3 DNA sequence: TGTGCCAGCATTGGTTTATCGGGACAGACGAACACCGGGGAGCTGTTTTTT. Protein sequence: CASIGLSGQTNTGELFF.

This chain links TRBV4-2 with TRBJ2-7; D is perhaps TRBD2 (6 bases). V shed 0 bases and J shed 2 bases, with 14 bases lying between them. The germline V gene has CDR1 LGHNA and CDR2 YNFKEQ. The CDR3 contains 16 residues. The CDR3 reads CASSQEEGSEAYEQYF. CDR3 nucleotides: TGTGCCAGCAGCCAAGAGGAGGGCAGCGAAGCCTACGAGCAGTACTTC.

This clone turned up a few times. This chain uses TRBV5-1 with TRBJ1-2; D is unclear. V was cut by 0 bases and J by 3 bases, with 9 bases left in between. The germline CDR1 and CDR2 sequences are SGHRS and YFSETQ. CDR3 length: 14 residues. This CDR3 is CASSLDLEDYGYTF. In nucleotides, the CDR3 is TGCGCCAGCAGCTTGGATTTGGAGGACTATGGCTACACCTTC. Together with reference TRBV5-1 and TRBJ1-2, the CDR3 gives the full variable domain: KAGVTQTPRYLIKTRGQQVTLSCSPISGHRSVSWYQQTPGQGLQFLFEYFSETQRNKGNFPGRFSGRQFSNSRSEMNVSTLELGDSALYLCASSLDLEDYGYTFGSGTRLTVV.

The V gene is TRBV5-6, the J gene TRBJ1-2; possibly TRBD1 for D (5 bases). CDR1 is SGHDT, CDR2 YYEEEE, per germline. The CDR3 is 14 residues long. V was shortened by 3 bases and J by 2 bases, with 11 bases between the two germline ends. CDR3 nucleotide sequence: TGTGCCAGCAGCTCCCAGGGTGCGAACTATGGCTACACCTTC. Translated, it gives CASSSQGANYGYTF.

The CDR3 region is CASSLGYRQNYGYTF. In DNA form, the CDR3 reads TGTGCCAGCAGCTTAGGTTACAGGCAAAACTATGGCTACACCTTC. The gene calls are TRBV13 and TRBJ1-2, with D possibly being TRBD1 (5 bases). Germline V gene lookup returns CDR1 PRHDT and CDR2 FYEKMQ (reference sequence). This CDR3 contains 15 residues. Trimming removed 0 bases from V and 2 bases from J, with 10 bases in between.

In the case of this clone: A junction boundary mismatches the germline segment, possibly from a read error. The gene calls are TRBV29-1 and TRBJ2-2; D gene ambiguous. The CDR3 length is 14 residues. Germline values: CDR1 SQVTM, CDR2 ANQGSEA. Here the CDR3 reads CSVEFRLNTEELFF. The CDR3 bases are TGCAGCGTTGAGTTTCGACTGAACACCGAGGAGCTGTTTTTT.

V is TRBV29-1 and J is TRBJ1-1, with D perhaps matching TRBD1 (5 bases). The CDR3 has 14 residues. From germline, CDR1 is SQVTM and CDR2 ANQGSEA. V shed 7 bases and J shed 0 bases, with 15 bases lying between them. The CDR3 nucleotides are TGCAGCGGGATTCGGGGCAGGATGAACACTGAAGCTTTCTTT. Its translation is CSGIRGRMNTEAFF.

This chain links TRBV5-1 with TRBJ2-2, with D hard to call. The CDR3 loop spans 14 amino acids. V dropped 0 bases and J dropped 1 base, with 4 bases sitting between them. CDR1 is SGHRS, CDR2 YFSETQ, per germline. CDR3 in DNA: TGCGCCAGCAGCTTGGACGGGAACACCGGGGAGCTGTTTTTT. Residues: CASSLDGNTGELFF.

The chain couples TRBV7-9 to TRBJ2-1; 11 bases map to TRBD2. Trimming at V came to 5 bases and at J to 7 bases, leaving 10 bases not matched to a gene. This CDR3 has 16 amino acids. Looked up from germline, CDR1 is SEHNR and CDR2 is FQNEAQ (reference sequence). The CDR3 DNA is TGTGCCAGCAGCCGCCTTAGCGGGGGGGCGGAGAATGAGCAGTTCTTC. It codes for CASSRLSGGAENEQFF. Together with reference TRBV7-9 and TRBJ2-1, the CDR3 gives the full variable domain: DTGVSQNPRHKITKRGQNVTFRCDPISEHNRLYWYRQTLGQGPEFLTYFQNEAQLEKSRLLSDRFSAERPKGSFSTLEIQRTEQGDSAMYLCASSRLSGGAENEQFFGPGTRLTVL.

This clone was picked up a small number of times. The V and J genes are TRBV7-9 and TRBJ2-1; 8 nucleotides line up with TRBD1. Germline CDR1 SEHNR, CDR2 FQNEAQ (reference sequence). The length of the CDR3 is 15 residues. V was clipped by 4 bases and J by 5 bases; unmatched bases: 7. CDR3 sequence: CASSSGQDTHNEQFF. CDR3 nucleotides: TGTGCCAGCAGCTCGGGACAGGACACTCACAATGAGCAGTTCTTC.

In this sample, this clone turned up a few times. V and J are TRBV4-1 and TRBJ2-2; TRBD2 matches at 8 bases. After removal of 4 bases from V and 3 bases from J, the junction contained 7 bases not matched to a gene. This CDR3 comprises 16 residues. The V gene's germline CDR1 is MGHRA and CDR2 YSYEKL. The CDR3 bases are TGCGCCAGCAGCCCCCGGGAGGGGGAGGACACCGGGGAGCTGTTTTTT. Its translation: CASSPREGEDTGELFF.

The rearrangement uses TRBV30 and TRBJ1-6; no reliable D call. V was clipped by 0 bases and J by 8 bases, with 8 bases between them. The CDR3 has 13 amino acids. Germline lookup yields CDR1 GTSNPN and CDR2 SVGIG (reference sequence). Written as DNA, the CDR3 is TGTGCCTGGAGTGTAGACGCACATTCACCCCTCCACTTT. Its translation: CAWSVDAHSPLHF.

The V call is TRBV13, the J call TRBJ2-7; the D gene is possibly TRBD2 (5 bases). The CDR3 is 16 residues long. Trimming removed 5 bases at V and 0 bases at J, with 17 bases between. CDR1 and CDR2 (germline): PRHDT, FYEKMQ (reference sequence). In nucleotides, the CDR3 is TGTGCCAGCAGCCGTTCCGGGGAATCCCCCTCCTACGAGCAGTACTTC. Protein sequence: CASSRSGESPSYEQYF.

This chain links TRBV30 with TRBJ2-3; maybe TRBD2 (6 bases). This CDR3 comprises 17 residues. The V end lost 0 bases, the J end lost 6 bases, and 22 bases lay between the germline ends. Per germline, CDR1 GTSNPN and CDR2 SVGIG (reference sequence). This CDR3 is CAWSVGRDPSSGDTQYF. Written as DNA, the CDR3 is TGTGCCTGGAGTGTAGGGCGGGATCCATCCTCAGGGGATACGCAGTATTTT.

V is TRBV9 and J is TRBJ1-1; unclear D gene. Between the trimmed V and J ends, which lost 7 bases and 1 base, there was a span of 11 bases. Germline V gene data show CDR1 as SGDLS and CDR2 as YYNGEE. The CDR3 contains 13 residues. CDR3 amino acids: CASALGGNTEAFF. In DNA form, the CDR3 reads TGTGCCAGCGCCCTTGGTGGGAACACTGAAGCTTTCTTT.

This clone was recorded once. The gene calls are TRBV29-1 and TRBJ2-5, with 7 bases matching TRBD2. CDR3 length: 14 amino acids. The germline CDR1 and CDR2 sequences are SQVTM and ANQGSEA. The V segment lost 4 bases and the J segment 0 bases; nucleotides outside the gene matches: 5. The chain's CDR3 is CSVAGGNYQETQYF. The CDR3 DNA is TGCAGCGTTGCCGGGGGGAACTACCAAGAGACCCAGTACTTC.

J is TRBJ2-2 and V is TRBV27; either TRBD1 or TRBD2 may supply D (6 bases each). Germline V lookup: CDR1 MNHEY, CDR2 SMNVEV (reference sequence). Trimming left V 5 bases short and J 4 bases short, with 14 bases between. This CDR3 comprises 15 residues. The CDR3 coding sequence is TGTGCCAGCAGTCTAGGGGGGCGGAGCACCGGGGAGCTGTTTTTT. Amino acids: CASSLGGRSTGELFF.

This chain joins TRBV4-1 and TRBJ2-2; D is unresolved. CDR1 is MGHRA and CDR2 is YSYEKL in the germline V gene. The CDR3 loop spans 14 amino acids. Trimming shortened V by 1 base and J by 4 bases, and 7 bases separated the two germline ends. The CDR3 loop reads CASSQVSGTGELFF. The CDR3 DNA is TGCGCCAGCAGCCAAGTCTCGGGCACCGGGGAGCTGTTTTTT.

Notes on this clone: Other DNA sequences in the same sample also yield this CDR3. The rearrangement joins TRBV7-9 to TRBJ2-5; D might be TRBD2 (5 bases). CDR1 is SEHNR, CDR2 FQNEAQ, per germline (reference sequence). The CDR3 loop spans 13 amino acids. V was cut by 4 bases and J by 3 bases, with 9 bases left in between. CDR3 protein: CASSSGLEETQYF. In nucleotides, the CDR3 is TGTGCCAGCAGCTCCGGACTCGAAGAGACCCAGTACTTC.

The chain is built from TRBV5-6 and TRBJ2-1; D gene ambiguous. This CDR3 has 14 residues. Trimming left V 0 bases short and J 8 bases short, with 12 bases between. Germline V lookup: CDR1 SGHDT, CDR2 YYEEEE. CDR3 loop: CASSLGEPGDEQFF. As DNA, the CDR3 is TGTGCCAGCAGCTTGGGGGAACCGGGCGATGAGCAGTTCTTC.

The chain is built from TRBV19 and TRBJ1-2; TRBD1 is a possible D gene (5 bases). Germline-derived CDR1 and CDR2 are LNHDA and SQIVND (reference sequence). This CDR3 is 13 amino acids long. V lost 0 bases and J lost 3, with 5 bases in between. CDR3 DNA: TGTGCCAGTAGTATAGAAGGGGACTATGGCTACACCTTC. Translated, it gives CASSIEGDYGYTF.

The J gene is TRBJ1-5, the V gene TRBV4-2; no definite D call. This CDR3 has 17 amino acids. Trimming shortened V by 1 base and J by 1 base, and 14 bases separated the two germline ends. Germline CDR1 is LGHNA and CDR2 is YNFKEQ. The CDR3 coding sequence is TGTGCCAGCAGCCAAGTTCGGGGTCTCAGCAGCAATCAGCCCCAGCATTTT. This translates into CASSQVRGLSSNQPQHF.

The CDR3 protein is CASSLNRDYEQYF. In DNA, the CDR3 is TGTGCCAGCAGCTTAAACAGGGACTACGAGCAGTACTTC. The chain uses TRBV7-9 and TRBJ2-7, with D possibly being TRBD1 (6 bases). Germline values: CDR1 SEHNR, CDR2 FQNEAQ (reference sequence). This CDR3 is built from 13 residues. The V gene lost 2 bases and the J gene lost 3 bases, with 8 bases spanning the gap.

V is TRBV28 and J is TRBJ2-7; TRBD1 matches at 10 bases. V lost 2 bases, J lost 6 bases, and 4 bases stayed unmatched. The CDR3 covers 14 residues. Germline CDR1 MDHEN, CDR2 SYDVKM. The CDR3: CASSLTGTGAEQYF. As DNA, the CDR3 is TGTGCCAGCAGTTTAACTGGGACAGGGGCCGAGCAGTACTTC.

The genes are TRBV4-3 and TRBJ2-3, with a weak D call TRBD2 (6 bases). CDR1 LGHNA and CDR2 YSLEER come from the germline V gene. V lost 2 bases, J lost 2 bases, and 14 bases lay in between. The CDR3 loop spans 16 amino acids. CDR3 residues: CASSQTYGGATDTQYF. The CDR3 bases are TGCGCCAGCAGCCAAACCTATGGAGGGGCCACAGATACGCAGTATTTT.